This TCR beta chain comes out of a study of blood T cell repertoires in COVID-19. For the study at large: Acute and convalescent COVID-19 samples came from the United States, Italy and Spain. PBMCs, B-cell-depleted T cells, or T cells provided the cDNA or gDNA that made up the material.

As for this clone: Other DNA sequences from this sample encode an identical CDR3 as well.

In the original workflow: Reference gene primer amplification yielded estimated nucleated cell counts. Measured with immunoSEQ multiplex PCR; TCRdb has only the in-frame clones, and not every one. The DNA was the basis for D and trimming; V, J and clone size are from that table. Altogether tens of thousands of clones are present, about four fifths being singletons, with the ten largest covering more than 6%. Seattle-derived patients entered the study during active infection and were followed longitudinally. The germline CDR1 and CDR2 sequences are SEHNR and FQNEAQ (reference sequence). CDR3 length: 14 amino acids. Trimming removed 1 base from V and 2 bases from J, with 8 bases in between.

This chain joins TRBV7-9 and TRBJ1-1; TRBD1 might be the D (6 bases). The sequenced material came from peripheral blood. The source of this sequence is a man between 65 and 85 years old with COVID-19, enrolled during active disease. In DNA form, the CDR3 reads TGTGCCAGCAGCTTAGTAGGGGGTAACACTGAAGCTTTCTTT. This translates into CASSLVGGNTEAFF.